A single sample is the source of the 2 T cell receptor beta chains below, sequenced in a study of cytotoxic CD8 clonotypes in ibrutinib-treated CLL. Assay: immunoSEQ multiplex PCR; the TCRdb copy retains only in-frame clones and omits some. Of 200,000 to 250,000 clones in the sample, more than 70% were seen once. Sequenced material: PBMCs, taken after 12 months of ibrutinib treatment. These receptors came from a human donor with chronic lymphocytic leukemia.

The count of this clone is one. CDR3: CASSEVQSGGGDEQFF. In DNA form, the CDR3 reads TGTGCCAGCAGTGAAGTACAGAGCGGGGGTGGGGATGAGCAGTTCTTC. The chain recombines TRBV2 with TRBJ2-1, with 8 bases aligning to TRBD2. V lost 1 base to trimming and J lost 8 bases; unmatched junction nucleotides: 10. The CDR3 contains 16 residues. Germline CDR1 is SNHLY and CDR2 is FYNNEI.

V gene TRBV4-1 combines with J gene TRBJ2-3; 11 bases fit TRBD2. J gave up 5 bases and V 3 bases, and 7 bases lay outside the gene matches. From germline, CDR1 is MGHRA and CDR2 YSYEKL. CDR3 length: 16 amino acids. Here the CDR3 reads CASSHLSGGALDTQYF. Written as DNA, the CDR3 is TGCGCCAGCAGCCATCTTAGCGGGGGGGCCCTAGATACGCAGTATTTT.